The 27 T cell receptor beta chains below were found in one sample sequenced in a study of T cells expressing NK-cell markers. TCRdb re-called the 5' RACE reads and gives one entry per CDR3 protein, without DNA. The sample table sets out roughly 420,000 distinct CDR3 sequences. Sequencing input: blood T cells: a sorted CD56 or NKG2C T cell subset, CD4+ or CD8+ T cells, or bulk PBMC T cells (not recorded which). Receptor source: a woman aged 18 to 75 in good health.

This rearrangement joins TRBV19 to TRBJ2-1; TCRdb lists TRBD2, though no DNA is available to test this call. Germline lookup yields CDR1 LNHDA and CDR2 SQIVND (reference sequence). The CDR3 runs to 16 residues. The CDR3 is CASSIDPGGGYNEQFF.

V and J are TRBV28 and TRBJ2-2; TCRdb designates TRBD2, a call that cannot be tested without DNA. CDR1 and CDR2 from the germline V gene are MDHEN and SYDVKM. This CDR3 comprises 14 residues. This CDR3 reads CASSPAANTGELFF.

The CDR3 sequence is CSVEAEEVGETQYF. The V gene is TRBV29-1, the J gene TRBJ2-5; checking the TCRdb D call of TRBD2 is not possible without DNA. The germline V gene encodes CDR1 SQVTM and CDR2 ANQGSEA. The CDR3 totals 14 residues.

The rearrangement joins TRBV5-6 to TRBJ2-3. The germline V gene has CDR1 SGHDT and CDR2 YYEEEE. The CDR3 length is 13 residues. The CDR3 sequence is CASSRSRQYTQYF.

The chain employs TRBV5-1 and TRBJ2-5; checking the TCRdb D call of TRBD2 is not possible without DNA. The CDR3 has 14 amino acids. Germline CDR1 is SGHRS and CDR2 is YFSETQ. The CDR3 sequence: CASSLAGAHETQYF.

The chain is built from TRBV6-6 and TRBJ1-2; absent DNA, TCRdb's TRBD1 call cannot be checked. This CDR3 has 13 residues. Germline values: CDR1 MNHNY, CDR2 SVGAGI (reference sequence). Here the CDR3 reads CASSSGGSYGYTF.

V usage is TRBV19 and J usage is TRBJ2-1; TCRdb picks TRBD2, but there is no DNA to check that call. Germline values: CDR1 LNHDA, CDR2 SQIVND (reference sequence). CDR3 size: 12 residues. This chain's CDR3 is CASSQVAGQEFF.

The chain joins TRBV4-1 to TRBJ1-5; the TCRdb D gene call, TRBD1, has no DNA to confirm it. This CDR3 has 16 amino acids. Germline-derived CDR1 and CDR2 are MGHRA and YSYEKL. Here the CDR3 reads CASSQVGGVGSQPQHF.

The rearrangement links TRBV2 to TRBJ2-3; TCRdb reports TRBD2, a call that lacks DNA to check it against. The CDR3 is 14 amino acids. The germline gives CDR1 SNHLY, CDR2 FYNNEI. Here the CDR3 reads CAGLLSGGEDTQYF.

This chain joins TRBV7-9 and TRBJ1-2; as DNA is missing, the TRBD1 call by TCRdb cannot be tested. CDR3 length: 16 residues. Germline lookup yields CDR1 SEHNR and CDR2 FQNEAQ (reference sequence). CDR3 sequence reads: CASSLGRGFLPDGYTF.

The rearrangement joins TRBV7-2 to TRBJ2-3; the D gene TCRdb calls, TRBD1, cannot be checked with no DNA. The CDR3 loop spans 16 amino acids. Germline CDR1 SGHTA, CDR2 FQGNSA. CDR3 loop: CASSLAPAGGADTQYF.

The chain recombines TRBV7-9 with TRBJ2-5; TCRdb's D call of TRBD1 is untestable without DNA. Germline CDR1 and CDR2: SEHNR and FQNEAQ (reference sequence). The CDR3 contains 17 residues. The CDR3 is CASSLAHERQGGETQYF. Variable domain in full (rest from reference TRBV7-9 and TRBJ2-5): DTGVSQNPRHKITKRGQNVTFRCDPISEHNRLYWYRQTLGQGPEFLTYFQNEAQLEKSRLLSDRFSAERPKGSFSTLEIQRTEQGDSAMYLCASSLAHERQGGETQYFGPGTRLLVL.

The chain couples TRBV20-1 to TRBJ2-1; as DNA is missing, the TRBD1 call by TCRdb cannot be tested. The CDR3 has 15 residues. Germline V gives CDR1 DFQATT, CDR2 SNEGSKA (reference sequence). The CDR3 sequence is CSASRRQGGDNEQFF.

The V and J genes are TRBV20-1 and TRBJ2-1; checking the TCRdb D call of TRBD2 is not possible without DNA. The CDR3 covers 16 residues. Per germline, CDR1 DFQATT and CDR2 SNEGSKA (reference sequence). The CDR3 loop is CSARVSGLASYNEQFF.

The chain couples TRBV2 to TRBJ2-1. This CDR3 comprises 11 residues. Germline CDR1 and CDR2: SNHLY and FYNNEI. CDR3 loop: CASNIASEQFF.

The chain uses TRBV28 and TRBJ2-1; TCRdb gives TRBD2 as the D gene, but with no DNA this cannot be confirmed. The CDR3 sequence is 14 residues long. The germline CDR1 and CDR2 sequences are MDHEN and SYDVKM. Here the CDR3 reads CASCPRVLYNEQFF. The full variable domain, with the rest looked up from reference TRBV28 and TRBJ2-1, is DVKVTQSSRYLVKRTGEKVFLECVQDMDHENMFWYRQDPGLGLRLIYFSYDVKMKEKGDIPEGYSVSREKKERFSLILESASTNQTSMYLCASCPRVLYNEQFFGPGTRLTVL.

This CDR3 is CASSYPTSGGSYEQYF. The genes are TRBV6-2 or TRBV6-3 and TRBJ2-7; absent DNA, TCRdb's TRBD2 call cannot be checked. This CDR3 comprises 16 residues. Germline CDR1 is MNHEY and CDR2 is SVGEGT.

V usage is TRBV12-3 or TRBV12-4 and J usage is TRBJ2-3; the D call from TCRdb, TRBD1, cannot be confirmed without DNA. There are 13 residues in the CDR3. This chain's CDR3 is CASSSVRPGTQYF.

The chain joins TRBV5-6 to TRBJ2-1; there is no DNA to check the TCRdb D call of TRBD2. Germline V lookup: CDR1 SGHDT, CDR2 YYEEEE. CDR3 length: 13 residues. This chain's CDR3 is CASSWTRTNEQFF.

The chain couples TRBV5-1 to TRBJ1-5; TCRdb lists TRBD1, though no DNA is available to test this call. The CDR3 runs to 15 residues. Germline V gene sequence: CDR1 SGHRS, CDR2 YFSETQ. CDR3: CASSLEQGSGQPQHF.

V is TRBV29-1 and J is TRBJ2-3; the TCRdb call, TRBD1, lacks DNA for checking. Germline V gene sequence: CDR1 SQVTM, CDR2 ANQGSEA. The CDR3 extends over 15 amino acids. This CDR3 reads CSVEDRGRVADTQYF.

The V and J genes are TRBV12-3 or TRBV12-4 and TRBJ1-1; TCRdb reports TRBD1, a call that lacks DNA to check it against. The CDR3 is made up of 14 amino acids. This CDR3 reads CASSLDRGYTEAFF.

The chain joins TRBV21-1 to TRBJ2-2; the D call of TRBD1 rests on TCRdb alone, since no DNA is present to check it. TRBV21-1 counts as a pseudogene. The CDR3 has 18 amino acids. The CDR3 reads CASSRGGQGTRWTGELFF.

The genes are TRBV28 and TRBJ2-7; there is no DNA to check the TCRdb D call of TRBD1. CDR1 and CDR2 from the germline V gene are MDHEN and SYDVKM. This CDR3 has 14 residues. This chain's CDR3 is CASSPGTPFYEQYF.

The rearrangement uses TRBV9 and TRBJ1-4; as DNA is missing, the TRBD1 call by TCRdb cannot be tested. Germline values: CDR1 SGDLS, CDR2 YYNGEE. The CDR3 contains 15 residues. This CDR3 is CASSPDGTANEKLFF.

This sequence joins TRBV9 and TRBJ2-5; TCRdb selects TRBD1, and the lack of DNA leaves this call unchecked. Germline V gene data show CDR1 as SGDLS and CDR2 as YYNGEE. The CDR3 extends over 16 amino acids. CDR3 sequence: CASSVASGQGQETQYF.

The genes are TRBV4-2 and TRBJ2-2; the D call from TCRdb, TRBD2, cannot be confirmed without DNA. CDR3 length equals 19 residues. Germline-derived CDR1 and CDR2 are LGHNA and YNFKEQ. The CDR3 sequence: CASSAGGSGRARATGELFF.